The 31 T cell receptor beta chains presented below share a single source sample, sequenced in a study of T cells in Graves' hyperthyroidism and ophthalmopathy. Using RNA transcripts as the source, TCR beta CDR3 regions were amplified. The study used the HTBI primer set for a first-round RT-PCR of the TCR CDR3. TCRdb called the multiplex PCR reads again in MiXCR, with one record for every CDR3 protein. The table shows about 660,000 distinct CDR3 sequences, with roughly 46% occurring only once. Sequenced: peripheral blood or thyroid tissue (not recorded which). Receptor source: an adult man with Graves' disease, either hyperthyroidism or ophthalmopathy (not recorded which).

The chain carries TRBV7-9 and TRBJ2-5; unclear D gene. Germline-derived CDR1 and CDR2 are SEHNR and FQNEAQ (reference sequence). V dropped 5 bases and J dropped 7 bases, with 17 bases sitting between them. CDR3 length: 14 amino acids. CDR3 protein: CASSQSSASGTQYF. DNA of the CDR3: TGTGCCAGCAGCCAATCTTCGGCATCAGGGACCCAGTACTTC.

A remark on this clonotype: One end of the junction fails to match germline, which may point to a read error. The V and J genes are TRBV7-3 and TRBJ1-1; no firm D call. CDR1 is SGHTA, CDR2 FQGTGA, per germline. The length of the CDR3 is 15 residues. CDR3: CASSQDSDEFTEAFF. The CDR3 DNA reads TGCGCCAGCAGCCAAGACTCAGACGAATTCACTGAAGCTTTCTTT.

This chain connects TRBV9 to TRBJ2-7; no firm D call. V gave up 3 bases and J gave up 0 bases, with 7 bases separating them. The CDR3 covers 13 residues. CDR1 and CDR2 from the germline V gene are SGDLS and YYNGEE. As DNA, the CDR3 is TGTGCCAGCAGCGCTTGGGGCTCCTACGAGCAGTACTTC. The encoded protein is CASSAWGSYEQYF. Full variable domain (outside the CDR3, taken from reference TRBV9 and TRBJ2-7): DSGVTQTPKHLITATGQRVTLRCSPRSGDLSVYWYQQSLDQGLQFLIQYYNGEERAKGNILERFSAQQFPDLHSELNLSSLELGDSALYFCASSAWGSYEQYFGPGTRLTVT.

This clonotype appeared a few times. The CDR3 loop reads CASRSTAGTDYEQYF. The CDR3 coding sequence is TGTGCCAGCAGGTCTACCGCCGGGACAGACTACGAGCAGTACTTC. The rearrangement links TRBV12-3 or TRBV12-4 to TRBJ2-7; 7 bases line up with TRBD1. This CDR3 has 15 amino acids. J was trimmed by 3 bases and V by 6 bases; bases with no gene match: 11.

This rearrangement joins TRBV10-3 to TRBJ1-2; 7 bases map to TRBD1. The CDR3 consists of 15 residues. Germline V gene data show CDR1 as ENHRY and CDR2 as SYGVKD. The J segment lost 6 bases and the V segment lost 4 bases, leaving 11 bases of the junction unmatched. The CDR3 region is CAISAQDRAWDGYTF. CDR3 nucleotides: TGTGCCATCAGTGCACAAGACAGGGCCTGGGATGGCTACACCTTC.

This clonotype was recorded at least ten times. The chain employs TRBV7-8 and TRBJ1-4; D unresolved. There are 15 residues in the CDR3. The germline CDR1 and CDR2 sequences are SGHVS and FQNEAQ. V lost 3 bases to trimming and J lost 0 bases, with 8 bases between them. The CDR3: CASSFDGATNEKLFF. Written as DNA, the CDR3 is TGTGCCAGCAGCTTCGACGGTGCAACTAATGAAAAACTGTTTTTT.

This clonotype appeared many times. The genes are TRBV19 and TRBJ2-7; the D gene could be TRBD1 or TRBD2 (6 bases each). V lost 3 bases, J lost 0 bases, and 9 bases lay in between. The germline CDR1 and CDR2 sequences are LNHDA and SQIVND (reference sequence). This CDR3 spans 14 amino acids. This CDR3 is CASSIRGPSYEQYF. In DNA form, the CDR3 reads TGTGCCAGTAGTATCCGGGGGCCCTCCTACGAGCAGTACTTC. Combining the CDR3 with reference TRBV19 and TRBJ2-7 gives the whole variable domain DGGITQSPKYLFRKEGQNVTLSCEQNLNHDAMYWYRQDPGQGLRLIYYSQIVNDFQKGDIAEGYSVSREKKESFPLTVTSAQKNPTAFYLCASSIRGPSYEQYFGPGTRLTVT.

This clonotype occurred a few times. The chain carries TRBV7-9 and TRBJ2-7, with 8 nucleotides matching TRBD2. This CDR3 is built from 16 residues. Looked up from germline, CDR1 is SEHNR and CDR2 is FQNEAQ (reference sequence). With 5 bases clipped from V and 7 bases from J, the junction kept 16 bases outside the gene matches. Here the CDR3 DNA reads TGTGCCAGCAGCAGAGAGGCCACCGGGGGGGCGGGGGAGCAGTACTTC. Its translation: CASSREATGGAGEQYF.

This clonotype was detected only a few times. The rearrangement uses TRBV20-1 and TRBJ1-1; D is possibly TRBD1 (5 bases). Trimming pared 0 bases from V and 1 base from J, leaving 12 bases between. Germline values: CDR1 DFQATT, CDR2 SNEGSKA (reference sequence). The CDR3 totals 15 residues. CDR3 amino acids: CSARDGYRPNTEAFF. The CDR3 region has the DNA TGCAGTGCTAGAGATGGGTACAGGCCGAACACTGAAGCTTTCTTT.

This clonotype was recorded many times. The chain recombines TRBV29-1 with TRBJ2-7; the D is unclear. Germline-derived CDR1 and CDR2 are SQVTM and ANQGSEA. This CDR3 comprises 12 residues. V lost 4 bases, J lost 7 bases, and 14 bases lay in between. Here the CDR3 reads CSVAGVGKEQYF. CDR3 DNA sequence: TGCAGCGTTGCAGGTGTAGGGAAAGAGCAGTACTTC.

This clonotype is a singleton in its sample. CDR3 in DNA: TGTGCCACGAAGACTAGACAGATGAACACTGAAGCTTTCTTT. As protein: CATKTRQMNTEAFF. The rearrangement uses TRBV24-1 and TRBJ1-1; a possible D gene is TRBD1 (5 bases). With 10 bases removed from V and 0 bases from J, the gap between germline ends came to 14 bases. The germline V gene encodes CDR1 KGHDR and CDR2 SFDVKD. The CDR3 length is 14 residues.

The chain uses TRBV2 and TRBJ2-2, with 13 bases lining up with TRBD2. The CDR3 consists of 16 residues. Per germline, CDR1 SNHLY and CDR2 FYNNEI. After removal of 7 bases from V and 8 bases from J, the junction contained 10 bases not matched to a gene. The CDR3 reads CASTSLAGGRRGELFF. CDR3 bases: TGTGCCAGCACCTCACTAGCGGGAGGGCGCAGAGGGGAGCTGTTTTTT.

In its sample, this clonotype was seen many times. The chain uses TRBV7-9 and TRBJ2-7, with D perhaps being TRBD1 or TRBD2 (6 bases each). This CDR3 contains 14 residues. Trimming cost V 1 base and J 5 bases, with 12 bases left between them. CDR1 is SEHNR, CDR2 FQNEAQ, per germline (reference sequence). The DNA of the CDR3 is TGTGCCAGCAGCTTAGGGTCCGGGGGCGACGAGCAGTACTTC. It translates to CASSLGSGGDEQYF.

V is TRBV27 and J is TRBJ1-2; D perhaps matches TRBD1 (5 bases). From germline, CDR1 is MNHEY and CDR2 SMNVEV (reference sequence). Trimming removed 6 bases from V and 8 bases from J, with 10 bases in between. This CDR3 region has 11 residues. CDR3 residues: CASSHGQGYTF. CDR3 DNA: TGTGCCAGCAGCCACGGACAAGGCTACACCTTC.

The rearrangement uses TRBV15 and TRBJ1-2; 11 positions agree with TRBD1. V was pared by 1 base and J by 8 bases, with 6 bases of the junction left unmatched. CDR1 and CDR2 (germline): LNHNV, YYDKDF (reference sequence). This CDR3 spans 15 amino acids. For the CDR3, the DNA is TGTGCCACCAGCAGAGTTGGGGACAGGGGGGGAGGCTACACCTTC. This sequence encodes CATSRVGDRGGGYTF. The full variable domain, its missing parts supplied by reference TRBV15 and TRBJ1-2, is DAMVIQNPRYQVTQFGKPVTLSCSQTLNHNVMYWYQQKSSQAPKLLFHYYDKDFNNEADTPDNFQSRRPNTSFCFLDIRSPGLGDTAMYLCATSRVGDRGGGYTFGSGTRLTVV.

Details on this clonotype: This may be a read error: a much more frequent sequence differs by one nucleotide. The rearrangement links TRBV11-1 to TRBJ2-7; possibly TRBD2 for D (5 bases). CDR3 length: 16 amino acids. In germline, CDR1 is SGHAT, CDR2 FQDESV (reference sequence). This CDR3 is CASSLAGGLSSHEQYF. CDR3 DNA: TGTGCCAGCAGCTTAGCCGGCGGGCTGAGCTCCCACGAGCAGTACTTC.

The rearrangement links TRBV2 to TRBJ1-2, with 7 bases that match TRBD1. Per germline, CDR1 SNHLY and CDR2 FYNNEI. The CDR3 loop spans 14 amino acids. Trimming at V came to 9 bases and at J to 4 bases, leaving 11 bases not matched to a gene. The CDR3 region is CASSLARTGYGYTF. The CDR3 DNA sequence: TGTGCCAGTAGTTTAGCACGGACAGGCTATGGCTACACCTTC.

The chain links TRBV19 to TRBJ1-5; D gene unclear. This CDR3 has 15 residues. The V end was cut by 0 bases, the J end by 3 bases, with 9 bases between. Looked up from germline, CDR1 is LNHDA and CDR2 is SQIVND (reference sequence). In DNA form, the CDR3 reads TGTGCCAGTAGTATAGAGGGAAGGAACAATCAGCCCCAGCATTTT. It codes for CASSIEGRNNQPQHF.

The chain is built from TRBV5-6 and TRBJ1-2; 7 bases match TRBD1. This CDR3 region has 13 residues. Germline trimming cut 6 bases from V and 5 bases from J; bases unmatched to any gene: 7. The germline V gene encodes CDR1 SGHDT and CDR2 YYEEEE. The DNA for the CDR3 is TGTGCCAGCAAGGCCGGGACAGCTTATGGCTACACCTTC. It yields the protein CASKAGTAYGYTF.

This clonotype appeared many times. This CDR3 reads CSVPGQGSYEQYF. CDR3 coding DNA: TGCAGCGTTCCGGGACAGGGATCCTACGAGCAGTACTTC. The V gene is TRBV29-1, the J gene TRBJ2-7, with 9 bases matching TRBD1. The V gene's germline CDR1 is SQVTM and CDR2 ANQGSEA. This CDR3 is 13 amino acids long. After removal of 5 bases from V and 1 base from J, the junction contained 3 bases not matched to a gene.

This clonotype has just a few counts. J is TRBJ1-1 and V is TRBV19; D perhaps matches TRBD1 (5 bases). The CDR3 contains 14 residues. V was cut by 1 base and J by 5 bases, with 11 bases left in between. Germline values: CDR1 LNHDA, CDR2 SQIVND (reference sequence). CDR3 sequence (DNA): TGTGCCAGTAGTATAGCAGGGTCGATGACTGAAGCTTTCTTT. Translating gives CASSIAGSMTEAFF. The full variable domain, its missing parts supplied by reference TRBV19 and TRBJ1-1, is DGGITQSPKYLFRKEGQNVTLSCEQNLNHDAMYWYRQDPGQGLRLIYYSQIVNDFQKGDIAEGYSVSREKKESFPLTVTSAQKNPTAFYLCASSIAGSMTEAFFGQGTRLTVV.

This rearrangement joins TRBV2 to TRBJ1-2, with D possibly TRBD1 on 5 matching bases. Between the trimmed V and J ends, which lost 6 bases and 7 bases, there was a span of 9 bases. Germline V gene lookup returns CDR1 SNHLY and CDR2 FYNNEI. The CDR3 spans 11 residues. CDR3 nucleotide sequence: TGTGCCAGCAGCCGGGGGGTTGGCTACACCTTC. Translated: CASSRGVGYTF.

This chain links TRBV15 with TRBJ2-7; 8 nucleotides match TRBD1. The DNA end is a closer match to TRBJ2-1, so the J assignment may be wrong. CDR3 length: 17 residues. Germline values: CDR1 LNHNV, CDR2 YYDKDF (reference sequence). The CDR3 region is CATSRAPQGATVTEQFF. DNA for the CDR3: TGTGCCACCAGCAGAGCTCCTCAGGGGGCGACGGTAACTGAGCAGTTCTTC.

This chain uses TRBV10-3 with TRBJ1-2; 8 bases are shared with TRBD1. The V gene end was trimmed by 3 bases and the J gene end by 3 bases; junction bases not matched to a gene: 3. The CDR3 is 14 residues long. Germline lookup yields CDR1 ENHRY and CDR2 SYGVKD. As DNA, the CDR3 is TGTGCCATCAGTGACATACAGGGGGACTATGGCTACACCTTC. This encodes CAISDIQGDYGYTF.

The chain has TRBV15 and TRBJ2-5, with 7 bases identical to TRBD2. V was clipped by 3 bases and J by 0 bases; unmatched bases: 16. The CDR3 sequence is 19 residues long. Germline CDR1 and CDR2: LNHNV and YYDKDF (reference sequence). This CDR3 reads CATSSGGGGASLYQETQYF. CDR3 DNA: TGTGCCACCAGCAGTGGGGGGGGTGGTGCTAGCCTGTACCAAGAGACCCAGTACTTC.

This clonotype came up many times. The V and J genes are TRBV24-1 and TRBJ1-2; D remains ambiguous. Germline V gene lookup returns CDR1 KGHDR and CDR2 SFDVKD. Trimming shortened V by 6 bases and J by 2 bases, and 6 bases separated the two germline ends. This CDR3 region has 12 residues. CDR3 nucleotides: TGTGCCACCAGTACTGGAAACTATGGCTACACCTTC. Its translation: CATSTGNYGYTF.

This chain joins TRBV3-1 and TRBJ2-7, with 7 bases that match TRBD2. The V gene end was trimmed by 1 base and the J gene end by 1 base; junction bases not matched to a gene: 4. This CDR3 has 15 residues. The germline gives CDR1 LGHDT, CDR2 YNNKEL (reference sequence). CDR3 DNA: TGTGCCAGCAGCCAAGGGCCAGCGGGATCCTACGAGCAGTACTTC. Its translation is CASSQGPAGSYEQYF.

The rearrangement links TRBV6-6 to TRBJ2-5, with 9 bases that match TRBD1. The CDR3 is 14 residues long. Germline V gene data show CDR1 as MNHNY and CDR2 as SVGAGI (reference sequence). Trimming took 5 bases from V and 5 from J; bases not matched to a gene: 6. The CDR3 DNA follows: TGTGCCAGCAGTGACGGGACAGGGTCGGAGACCCAGTACTTC. Translated, it gives CASSDGTGSETQYF.

V usage is TRBV20-1 and J usage is TRBJ2-5; no firm D call. Germline V gene data show CDR1 as DFQATT and CDR2 as SNEGSKA (reference sequence). This CDR3 is 13 amino acids long. V was cut by 2 bases and J by 4 bases, with 11 bases left in between. The CDR3 DNA is TGCAGTGCTAGAATTCTACCGGGAGAGACCCAGTACTTC. It is translated as CSARILPGETQYF.

About this clonotype: At one end the junction does not follow the germline gene, possibly because of a read error. The rearrangement uses TRBV7-9 and TRBJ2-5; 10 nucleotides align to TRBD1. The CDR3 covers 18 residues. Per the germline V gene, CDR1 is SEHNR and CDR2 is FQNEAQ (reference sequence). The CDR3, as DNA: TGTGCTAGCAGCTCACCAGCCGGGACAGGGGCCGTACAAGAGACCCAGTACTTC. The encoded protein is CASSSPAGTGAVQETQYF.

The count of this clonotype is one. The J gene is TRBJ1-5, the V gene TRBV20-1; tentatively, D is TRBD1 (6 bases). CDR3 size: 13 residues. Germline assignment: CDR1 DFQATT and CDR2 SNEGSKA (reference sequence). With 7 bases removed from V and 5 bases from J, the gap between germline ends came to 15 bases. CDR3 loop: CSDIQGGYQPQHF. The CDR3 nucleotides read TGCAGTGATATACAGGGAGGATATCAGCCCCAGCATTTT.